This entry describes one TCR beta chain. Antigen: not known. This sample stems from a study of vaccination and CD4 T cells after COVID-19. Whole-study context: The post-vaccine samples came a median around 75 days after dose two (range 14 to 241).

The Oncomine TCR Beta short-read assay was applied to DNA of cultured CD4+ T cells. A single record per CDR3 protein comes from TCRdb applying MiXCR to the PCR reads. The sample has some 7,600 distinct CDR3 sequences, roughly 50% seen once. Treatment given: roughly 10-day PBMC culture with coronavirus spike peptide pools or control peptides (ViraFEST assay). Pre-COVID-19 pandemic sampling (2011-2018) yielded the unexposed donor's CD4+ T cells. Negative selection isolated the CD4+ T cells once the cells had been cultured for around 9 days. V dropped 8 bases and J dropped 5 bases, with 25 bases sitting between them. This CDR3 has 17 residues. Germline CDR1 reads MRHNA; CDR2 reads SNTAGT.

The sequenced sample consisted of CD4+ T cells from blood, cultured in vitro. The sequence came from a human donor in good health. The chain couples TRBV6-4 to TRBJ2-1; D may be TRBD2 (5 bases). CDR3 sequence (DNA): TGTGCCAGCCCCGATCGGGGTGTTAGGAGGATCCACAATGAGCAGTTCTTC. Translation: CASPDRGVRRIHNEQFF.